Listed below are T cell receptor beta chains from one sample, sequenced in a study of cytomegalovirus exposure and HLA in healthy donors. Using immunoSEQ multiplex PCR, the repertoire was profiled, and TCRdb retains in-frame clones only, with some absent. The sample has approximately 220,000 clones, 90% to 95% seen once; the top ten hold 1.1%. Source material: PBMCs. The receptors here all came from a woman aged 18 to 35 in good health and CMV-seronegative. Each CDR3 is given with its conserved first and last residue. D genes are given only for firm matches.

d_call,v_call,j_call,cdr3_aa,cdr3_nt
TRBD2,TRBV11-3,TRBJ2-1,CASSPAGRGEQFF,TGTGCCAGCAGCCCAGCGGGAAGGGGTGAGCAGTTCTTC
-,TRBV5-8,TRBJ1-2,CASSLASLDSSNYGYTF,TGTGCCAGCAGCTTGGCAAGTTTGGACAGTTCAAACTATGGCTACACCTTC
TRBD2,TRBV6-1,TRBJ2-5,CASGGVRSGGEQYF,TGTGCCAGCGGGGGGGTGAGGTCGGGAGGGGAGCAGTACTTC
TRBD1,TRBV19,TRBJ2-5,CASSIRWTGVETQYF,TGTGCCAGTAGTATTCGATGGACAGGGGTTGAGACCCAGTACTTC
TRBD1,TRBV5-4,TRBJ1-1,CASSQLTGGGGLTYTEAFF,TGTGCCAGCAGCCAGCTCACAGGGGGCGGAGGATTAACGTACACTGAAGCTTTCTTT
TRBD1,TRBV7-6,TRBJ2-1,CASSPPTGESYNEQFF,TGTGCCAGCAGCCCCCCGACAGGGGAATCCTACAATGAGCAGTTCTTC
TRBD2,TRBV11-2,TRBJ2-7,CASGDSRTSRDEQYF,TGTGCCAGCGGCGATTCTAGGACTAGTCGGGACGAGCAGTACTTC
TRBD2,TRBV5-1,TRBJ2-3,CASSLDRLAGGQDTQYF,TGCGCCAGCAGCTTGGATCGACTAGCGGGAGGGCAAGATACGCAGTATTTT
TRBD1,TRBV4-1,TRBJ1-2,CASSQDDRTGWYGYTF,TGCGCCAGCAGCCAAGATGATCGGACAGGGTGGTATGGCTACACCTTC
TRBD2,TRBV2,TRBJ2-1,CASSELAAYNEQFF,TGTGCCAGCAGTGAGCTAGCGGCTTACAATGAGCAGTTCTTC
TRBD1,TRBV7-6,TRBJ2-6,CASSLPGQGSGANVLTF,TGTGCCAGCAGCCTCCCCGGACAGGGTTCCGGGGCCAACGTCCTGACTTTC
-,TRBV30,TRBJ1-1,CAWSAGAEAFF,TGTGCCTGGAGTGCAGGGGCCGAGGCTTTCTTT
-,TRBV11-2,TRBJ2-3,CASSTQGRTSDTQYF,TGTGCCAGCAGCACCCAAGGTCGGACTTCAGATACGCAGTATTTT
TRBD1,TRBV15,TRBJ1-1,CATSRERGQAVAFF,TGTGCCACCAGCAGGGAAAGGGGGCAGGCGGTAGCTTTCTTT
-,TRBV10-3,TRBJ2-7,CAIRQGNAYEQYF,TGTGCCATCAGACAGGGCAACGCCTACGAGCAGTACTTC
-,TRBV2,TRBJ2-2,CASSEQVTGELFF,TGTGCCAGCAGTGAACAGGTTACCGGGGAGCTGTTTTTT
TRBD2,TRBV30,TRBJ2-1,CAYKRGFRTYNEQFF,TGTGCCTATAAGCGGGGGTTCCGCACCTACAATGAGCAGTTCTTC
-,TRBV18,TRBJ2-5,CASSPPSQGKETQYF,TGTGCCAGCTCACCACCGAGTCAGGGTAAAGAGACCCAGTACTTC
TRBD2,TRBV5-1,TRBJ2-5,CASSKTSGRAGETQYF,TGCGCCAGCAGCAAGACTAGCGGGAGGGCCGGGGAGACCCAGTACTTC
TRBD1,TRBV19,TRBJ1-1,CASTLLGTANTEAFF,TGTGCCAGTACCTTGCTCGGGACAGCGAACACTGAAGCTTTCTTT
-,TRBV18,TRBJ2-7,CASSLRLKYEQYF,TGTGCCAGCTCACTCAGGCTGAAATACGAGCAGTACTTC
-,TRBV5-1,TRBJ1-3,CASSLGFIGESGNTIYF,TGCGCCAGCAGCTTGGGATTTATAGGGGAATCTGGAAACACCATATATTTT